Shown below are 28 T cell receptor beta chains from a single sample sequenced in a study of blood T cell repertoires in COVID-19. Sequenced by immunoSEQ multiplex PCR; TCRdb stores in-frame clones only, minus some. The data contain fewer than 150,000 clones, 70% to 90% of them singletons. Sequencing was performed on peripheral blood. The receptors here all came from a human donor in a cohort sampled during active COVID-19.

The rearrangement uses TRBV5-1 and TRBJ1-2, with a possible D match to TRBD1 (5 bases). The CDR3 contains 15 residues. V was trimmed by 2 bases and J by 4 bases, leaving 15 bases between them. Germline V gene lookup returns CDR1 SGHRS and CDR2 YFSETQ. CDR3 nucleotides: TGCGCCAGCAGCTTCAGGCCGACAGATCTCTATGGCTACACCTTC. It yields the protein CASSFRPTDLYGYTF. Looking up the rest from reference TRBV5-1 and TRBJ1-2 gives the full variable domain: KAGVTQTPRYLIKTRGQQVTLSCSPISGHRSVSWYQQTPGQGLQFLFEYFSETQRNKGNFPGRFSGRQFSNSRSEMNVSTLELGDSALYLCASSFRPTDLYGYTFGSGTRLTVV.

This chain joins TRBV9 and TRBJ1-1; D is uncertain. The germline V and J ends were trimmed by 9 bases and 3 bases, with 15 bases remaining between them. CDR3 size: 13 residues. Germline V gene sequence: CDR1 SGDLS, CDR2 YYNGEE. Written as DNA, the CDR3 is TGTGCCACTTCCTCGGGGTGGGACACTGAAGCTTTCTTT. The encoded protein is CATSSGWDTEAFF.

The J gene is TRBJ1-4, the V gene TRBV18, with 8 bases identical to TRBD1. Germline loops: CDR1 KGHSH, CDR2 LQKENI. The CDR3 is 18 residues long. The trim removed 3 bases at V and 0 bases at J, leaving 9 bases unmatched. CDR3: CASSPLGQGTATNEKLFF. CDR3 DNA: TGTGCCAGCTCACCCCTAGGACAGGGAACGGCAACTAATGAAAAACTGTTTTTT. Full variable domain (remainder filled in from reference TRBV18 and TRBJ1-4): NAGVMQNPRHLVRRRGQEARLRCSPMKGHSHVYWYRQLPEEGLKFMVYLQKENIIDESGMPKERFSAEFPKEGPSILRIQQVVRGDSAAYFCASSPLGQGTATNEKLFFGSGTQLSVL.

V is TRBV9 and J is TRBJ2-4; TRBD2 matches at 8 bases. Germline values: CDR1 SGDLS, CDR2 YYNGEE. The CDR3 is 15 residues long. The trim removed 4 bases at V and 6 bases at J, leaving 9 bases unmatched. The CDR3: CASSPLGGAPNIQYF. CDR3 nucleotides: TGTGCCAGCAGCCCACTCGGGGGGGCCCCAAACATTCAGTACTTC.

The J gene is TRBJ1-1, the V gene TRBV3-1 (or the pseudogene TRBV3-2); D remains ambiguous. CDR1 and CDR2 from the germline V gene are LGHDT and YNNKEL (reference sequence). The CDR3 covers 14 residues. The V end lost 4 bases, the J end lost 4 bases, and 13 bases lay between the germline ends. The DNA for the CDR3 is TGTGCCAGCAGCCCAAGACAACTAGCCACTGAAGCTTTCTTT. Protein product: CASSPRQLATEAFF.

The chain links TRBV3-1 (or the pseudogene TRBV3-2) to TRBJ2-3; 13 nucleotides align to TRBD2. Germline CDR1 is LGHDT and CDR2 is YNNKEL (reference sequence). The CDR3 is made up of 17 amino acids. Unmatched junction bases numbered 4, after V lost 4 bases and J lost 0 bases. DNA of the CDR3: TGTGCCAGCAGCCTCCCGACTAGCGGGGGGAGCACAGATACGCAGTATTTT. It specifies CASSLPTSGGSTDTQYF.

The V call is TRBV11-1, the J call TRBJ2-7; D remains unclear. V lost 5 bases and J 4 bases, leaving 6 bases between the germline ends. Germline V CDR1 and CDR2: SGHAT, FQDESV (reference sequence). The CDR3 runs 11 residues. The CDR3: CASSREYEQYF. CDR3 in DNA: TGTGCCAGCAGCCGAGAGTACGAGCAGTACTTC.

This sequence joins TRBV9 and TRBJ2-1; weak D call: TRBD2 (6 bases). Per germline, CDR1 SGDLS and CDR2 YYNGEE. V gave up 2 bases and J gave up 4 bases, with 10 bases separating them. This CDR3 comprises 14 residues. CDR3 nucleotide sequence: TGTGCCAGCAGCGTTGCGGGGACTTACAATGAGCAGTTCTTC. This gives the protein CASSVAGTYNEQFF.

The genes are TRBV19 and TRBJ1-2; D is perhaps TRBD1 (5 bases). Germline assignment: CDR1 LNHDA and CDR2 SQIVND (reference sequence). The V end lost 9 bases, the J end lost 0 bases, and 17 bases lay between the germline ends. The CDR3 is 15 amino acids. CDR3 protein: CASEPNGQANYGYTF. CDR3 sequence (DNA): TGTGCCAGCGAACCGAACGGACAAGCTAACTATGGCTACACCTTC.

The J gene is TRBJ1-4, the V gene TRBV11-2, with a tentative D call TRBD1 (6 bases). This CDR3 contains 16 residues. V lost 6 bases and J 2 bases, leaving 16 bases between the germline ends. CDR1 is SGHAT and CDR2 is FQNNGV in the germline V gene. The CDR3: CASSPQGHPTNEKLFF. The CDR3 nucleotides read TGTGCCAGCAGTCCACAGGGCCACCCTACTAATGAAAAACTGTTTTTT.

The gene calls are TRBV29-1 and TRBJ2-3, with 7 bases matching TRBD1. Per the germline V gene, CDR1 is SQVTM and CDR2 is ANQGSEA. Trimming took 3 bases from V and 0 from J; bases not matched to a gene: 9. The CDR3 runs 16 residues. CDR3 coding DNA: TGCAGCGTTGATGGGGCAGGGGGATCTAGCACAGATACGCAGTATTTT. Its protein is CSVDGAGGSSTDTQYF.

CDR3 coding DNA: TGTGCCAGCACCCTCGGAGGGAGCGGGGGGGCTAACAATGAGCAGTTCTTC. Translated, it gives CASTLGGSGGANNEQFF. This rearrangement joins TRBV7-8 to TRBJ2-1; 10 bases line up with TRBD2. Per germline, CDR1 SGHVS and CDR2 FQNEAQ. This CDR3 has 17 residues. J was trimmed by 5 bases and V by 7 bases; bases with no gene match: 14. Complete variable domain (other parts from reference TRBV7-8 and TRBJ2-1): GAGVSQSPRYKVAKRGQDVALRCDPISGHVSLFWYQQALGQGPEFLTYFQNEAQLDKSGLPSDRFFAERPEGSVSTLKIQRTQQEDSAVYLCASTLGGSGGANNEQFFGPGTRLTVL.

The CDR3 nucleotides are TGTGCCAGCAGGGCCACCTCCGCAGGGGAGCAGTACTTC. Residues: CASRATSAGEQYF. The chain combines TRBV7-8 with TRBJ2-7; maybe TRBD1 (5 bases). This CDR3 comprises 13 residues. Trimming removed 6 bases from V and 7 bases from J, with 16 bases in between. From germline, CDR1 is SGHVS and CDR2 FQNEAQ.

V is TRBV6-5 and J is TRBJ2-1; no definite D call. The CDR3 length is 13 residues. V lost 0 bases and J lost 8, with 8 bases in between. From germline, CDR1 is MNHEY and CDR2 SVGAGI. CDR3 DNA: TGTGCCAGCAGTTACTCTAGCCGGGATGAGCAGTTCTTC. The encoded protein is CASSYSSRDEQFF.

On this clone itself: Within the sample, other DNA sequences also encode this same CDR3. DNA of the CDR3: TGTGCCAGCAGCTTAGAAGGGGGTAGCAATCAGCCCCAGCATTTT. This codes for CASSLEGGSNQPQHF. The chain joins TRBV7-8 to TRBJ1-5, with a tentative D call TRBD1 (6 bases). The germline V gene has CDR1 SGHVS and CDR2 FQNEAQ. V was trimmed by 1 base and J by 0 bases, leaving 7 bases between them. The CDR3 is 15 residues long.

The chain is built from TRBV5-4 and TRBJ2-7; possible D gene TRBD1, 6 bases. Trimming pared 0 bases from V and 6 bases from J, leaving 10 bases between. The germline CDR1 and CDR2 sequences are SGHNT and YYREEE (reference sequence). The CDR3 runs 13 residues. CDR3 amino acids: CASSLGEGGEQYF. CDR3 bases: TGTGCCAGCAGCTTGGGGGAAGGGGGCGAGCAGTACTTC.

The chain links TRBV23-1 to TRBJ2-6; D may be TRBD2 (5 bases). TRBV23-1 is an open reading frame whose function is uncertain. The CDR3 has 13 amino acids. Trimming pared 4 bases from V and 15 bases from J, leaving 16 bases between. CDR3 DNA sequence: TGCGCCAGCAGTCGAGGGTCCTGCAAGAACCTGACTTTC. This gives the protein CASSRGSCKNLTF.

The V gene is TRBV27, the J gene TRBJ1-1; 7 nucleotides match TRBD1. J lost 4 bases, V lost 6 bases, and 11 bases had no gene match. The CDR3 extends over 15 amino acids. Germline-derived CDR1 and CDR2 are MNHEY and SMNVEV (reference sequence). CDR3: CASSFLRQGPTEAFF. CDR3 nucleotides: TGTGCCAGCAGCTTCCTCAGACAGGGCCCCACTGAAGCTTTCTTT.

This chain connects TRBV12-5 to TRBJ2-1, with 7 bases aligning to TRBD1. Trimming cost V 0 bases and J 5 bases; bases outside gene matches: 7. Germline CDR1 and CDR2: LGHNT and FRNRAP. This CDR3 contains 16 residues. The CDR3 sequence: CASGLVPRQGDNEQFF. For the CDR3, the DNA is TGTGCTAGTGGTTTGGTACCTCGACAGGGAGACAATGAGCAGTTCTTC. Using reference TRBV12-5 and TRBJ2-1 for the parts outside the CDR3, the full variable domain is DARVTQTPRHKVTEMGQEVTMRCQPILGHNTVFWYRQTMMQGLELLAYFRNRAPLDDSGMPKDRFSAEMPDATLATLKIQPSEPRDSAVYFCASGLVPRQGDNEQFFGPGTRLTVL.

V and J are TRBV30 and TRBJ1-1, with D possibly TRBD1 on 6 matching bases. The CDR3 is 14 residues long. Germline V gene lookup returns CDR1 GTSNPN and CDR2 SVGIG (reference sequence). Trimming pared 3 bases from V and 3 bases from J, leaving 14 bases between. The CDR3 DNA is TGTGCCTGGAGAACAAAGGGGGGGTACACTGAAGCTTTCTTT. Translation gives CAWRTKGGYTEAFF.

This chain connects TRBV12-3 or TRBV12-4 to TRBJ1-5; D may be TRBD1 (6 bases). CDR3 length equals 12 residues. V was clipped by 11 bases and J by 6 bases, with 14 bases between them. The DNA of the CDR3 is TGTGCCGGGGGCACGGGCGGTCAGCCCCAGCATTTT. It encodes CAGGTGGQPQHF.

The chain uses TRBV2 and TRBJ1-6; 7 nucleotides align to TRBD1. V trimming: 6 bases; J trimming: 3 bases; junction bases outside the gene matches: 11. The CDR3 extends over 17 amino acids. Germline V lookup: CDR1 SNHLY, CDR2 FYNNEI. The CDR3 DNA is TGTGCCAGCAGACAAACTGGACAGGACAACTATAATTCACCCCTCCACTTT. It is translated as CASRQTGQDNYNSPLHF.

The gene calls are TRBV15 and TRBJ1-1, with D possibly matching TRBD1 (6 bases). The CDR3 has 15 amino acids. Per germline, CDR1 LNHNV and CDR2 YYDKDF (reference sequence). The ends were cut back, 0 bases at V and 3 bases at J, with 11 bases in the middle. CDR3 bases: TGTGCCACCAGCAGAGAGTGGGGGCCCGACACTGAAGCTTTCTTT. This encodes CATSREWGPDTEAFF.

This rearrangement joins TRBV19 to TRBJ1-2; 7 positions match TRBD1. The germline gives CDR1 LNHDA, CDR2 SQIVND (reference sequence). The CDR3 loop spans 13 amino acids. Unmatched junction bases numbered 7, after V lost 6 bases and J lost 6 bases. In nucleotides, the CDR3 is TGTGCCAGTAGGCTGGCAGGGGGACATGGCTACACCTTC. Its translation is CASRLAGGHGYTF. Supplemented by reference TRBV19 and TRBJ1-2, the full variable domain reads DGGITQSPKYLFRKEGQNVTLSCEQNLNHDAMYWYRQDPGQGLRLIYYSQIVNDFQKGDIAEGYSVSREKKESFPLTVTSAQKNPTAFYLCASRLAGGHGYTFGSGTRLTVV.

The chain recombines TRBV19 with TRBJ2-5, with TRBD2 identical over 10 bases. Per the germline V gene, CDR1 is LNHDA and CDR2 is SQIVND (reference sequence). Unmatched junction bases numbered 4, after V lost 5 bases and J lost 7 bases. This CDR3 has 13 residues. CDR3 residues: CASSPSGGPTQYF. Here the CDR3 DNA reads TGTGCCAGTAGTCCTAGCGGGGGTCCGACCCAGTACTTC.

V is TRBV3-1 (or the pseudogene TRBV3-2) and J is TRBJ2-5; 7 nucleotides match TRBD2. Looked up from germline, CDR1 is LGHDT and CDR2 is YNNKEL (reference sequence). The CDR3 sequence is 14 residues long. J gave up 5 bases and V 1 base, and 4 bases lay outside the gene matches. CDR3 loop: CASSQGGGRETQYF. The DNA for the CDR3 is TGTGCCAGCAGCCAAGGCGGGGGACGGGAGACCCAGTACTTC.

This rearrangement joins TRBV4-1 to TRBJ1-1; maybe TRBD1 (5 bases). The CDR3 sequence is 16 residues long. CDR1 and CDR2 from the germline V gene are MGHRA and YSYEKL. Trimming took 0 bases from V and 4 from J, leaving 15 bases between them. The CDR3 DNA sequence: TGCGCCAGCAGCCAAGAGCCAGGGTGGGAACTCACTGAAGCTTTCTTT. This gives the protein CASSQEPGWELTEAFF.

J is TRBJ2-3 and V is TRBV5-4, with TRBD1 matching 10 bases. V gave up 4 bases and J gave up 1 base; unmatched junction bases: 3. This CDR3 region has 15 residues. CDR1 and CDR2 (germline): SGHNT, YYREEE (reference sequence). CDR3 DNA sequence: TGTGCCAGCAGCATAGGGACAGGGGGCACAGATACGCAGTATTTT. It specifies CASSIGTGGTDTQYF.